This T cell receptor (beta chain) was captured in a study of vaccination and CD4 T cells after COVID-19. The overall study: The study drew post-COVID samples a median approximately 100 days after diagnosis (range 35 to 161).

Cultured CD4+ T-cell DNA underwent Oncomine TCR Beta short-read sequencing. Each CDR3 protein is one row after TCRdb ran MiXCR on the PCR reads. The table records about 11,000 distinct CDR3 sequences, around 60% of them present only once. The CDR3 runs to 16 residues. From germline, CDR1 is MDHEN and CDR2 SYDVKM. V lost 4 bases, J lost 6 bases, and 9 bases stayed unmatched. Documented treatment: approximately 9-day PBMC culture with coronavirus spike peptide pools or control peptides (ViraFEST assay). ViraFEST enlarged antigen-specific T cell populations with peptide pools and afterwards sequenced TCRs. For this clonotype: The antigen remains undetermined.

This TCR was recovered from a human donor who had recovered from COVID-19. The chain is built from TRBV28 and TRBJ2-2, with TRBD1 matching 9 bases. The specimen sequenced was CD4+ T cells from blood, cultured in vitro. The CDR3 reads CASSSSGTGRPGELFF. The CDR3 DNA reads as TGTGCCAGCAGTTCATCCGGGACAGGGAGACCCGGGGAGCTGTTTTTT. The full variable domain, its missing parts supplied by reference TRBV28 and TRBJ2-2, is DVKVTQSSRYLVKRTGEKVFLECVQDMDHENMFWYRQDPGLGLRLIYFSYDVKMKEKGDIPEGYSVSREKKERFSLILESASTNQTSMYLCASSSSGTGRPGELFFGEGSRLTVL.